Listed here are 4 T cell receptor beta chains from one sample, sequenced in a study of Ad26.COV2.S vaccination and SARS-CoV-2 variants. Some clones are missing from TCRdb's copy, which holds only in-frame ones; the method was immunoSEQ multiplex PCR. The table includes approximately 420,000 clones, around nine tenths detected once. The treatment denotes: about 20 received Ad26.COV2.S at low or high dose, single or two shots; roughly 5 received placebo; per-sample allocation not given. Day 63 after the first injection of vaccine or placebo was the sampling time. This sample comprised peripheral blood, obtained in a trial of Ad26.COV2.S vaccine versus placebo. The receptors stem from a person between 18 and 65 years old who received the Ad26.COV2.S COVID-19 vaccine or a placebo.

This chain uses TRBV6-2 or TRBV6-3 with TRBJ2-7, with 7 bases aligning to TRBD2. Germline V lookup: CDR1 MNHEY, CDR2 SVGEGT. V shed 0 bases, J shed 3 bases, and the junction held 8 bases outside the gene matches. The length of the CDR3 is 16 residues. CDR3 sequence reads: CASSYSRPSGDYEQYF. CDR3 sequence (DNA): TGTGCCAGCAGTTACTCGAGGCCTAGCGGAGACTACGAGCAGTACTTC.

This chain links TRBV7-2 with TRBJ1-5; 9 nucleotides agree with TRBD1. V lost 4 bases to trimming and J lost 2 bases; unmatched junction nucleotides: 6. Germline CDR1 is SGHTA and CDR2 is FQGNSA. The CDR3 extends over 16 amino acids. CDR3 sequence: CASSSPTGGGNQPQHF. CDR3 sequence (DNA): TGTGCCAGCAGCTCCCCGACAGGGGGGGGCAATCAGCCCCAGCATTTT.

The chain has TRBV15 and TRBJ1-2, with D possibly being TRBD1 (6 bases). CDR1 is LNHNV and CDR2 is YYDKDF in the germline V gene (reference sequence). The CDR3 contains 14 residues. The V gene lost 8 bases and the J gene lost 3 bases, with 16 bases spanning the gap. CDR3 region: CATADRPFDYGYTF. The CDR3 DNA follows: TGTGCCACCGCGGACAGACCCTTTGACTATGGCTACACCTTC.

Here the CDR3 DNA reads TGTGCCAGCAAGGCCAGGCCCGAGCAGTACTTC. The encoded protein is CASKARPEQYF. This chain links TRBV5-8 with TRBJ2-7; no reliable D call. Trimming shortened V by 6 bases and J by 6 bases, and 10 bases separated the two germline ends. CDR3 size: 11 residues. CDR1 is SGHTS and CDR2 is YDEGEE in the germline V gene.